Following are 6 T cell receptor beta chains from one sample sequenced in a study of blood T cell repertoires in COVID-19 (TCRdb year 2020). The library was built by means of the immunoSEQ multiplex PCR assay. In TCRdb, the immuneACCESS table is reduced to in-frame sequences with V and J assigned. These tables do not hold every clone; where another copy was compared, an unresolved V gene accounts for under half, and the others remain unexplained. Counted in this sample were 250,000 or so clones; 84% of them appeared once. The top ten clonotypes cover about 1.5% of the sample. The sequenced sample consisted of peripheral blood. Receptors originate from a woman aged 40-49 years who had recovered from COVID-19.

The chain has TRBV7-6 and TRBJ2-1; D is unclear. CDR3 length equals 15 residues. Germline assignment: CDR1 SGHVS and CDR2 FNYEAQ. V was shortened by 4 bases and J by 6 bases, with 16 bases between the two germline ends. The CDR3 DNA reads as TGTGCCAGCAGCTCTGGTCCCGCTATTGGCAATGAGCAGTTCTTC. It yields the protein CASSSGPAIGNEQFF.

The chain couples TRBV2 to TRBJ1-1, with 7 bases fitting TRBD1. This CDR3 comprises 15 residues. V trimming: 2 bases; J trimming: 1 base; junction bases outside the gene matches: 4. CDR1 and CDR2 from the germline V gene are SNHLY and FYNNEI. The CDR3 here is CASSETGAGNTEAFF. The CDR3 coding sequence is TGTGCCAGCAGTGAAACAGGGGCTGGGAACACTGAAGCTTTCTTT.

The V and J genes are TRBV6-6 and TRBJ1-4; 7 nucleotides agree with TRBD1. Germline loops: CDR1 MNHNY, CDR2 SVGAGI (reference sequence). V dropped 4 bases and J dropped 8; count of bases not matched to a gene: 13. The CDR3 consists of 16 residues. The CDR3 DNA sequence: TGTGCCAGCAGTTGGCTCTCGACAGGGAATGGGGAAAAACTGTTTTTT. This gives the protein CASSWLSTGNGEKLFF.

In regard to this clone: A read error may account for a junction end that differs from germline. This rearrangement joins TRBV11-2 to TRBJ1-1, with 10 bases matching TRBD1. The CDR3 runs to 15 residues. Germline V gene sequence: CDR1 SGHAT, CDR2 FQNNGV. CDR3 loop: CASSFAGTGDTEVFF. The CDR3 region has the DNA TGTGCCAGCAGCTTCGCCGGGACAGGGGACACTGAAGTTTTCTTT.

The chain has TRBV19 and TRBJ1-4; tentative D call: TRBD1 (5 bases). Trimming pared 10 bases from V and 6 bases from J, leaving 18 bases between. CDR1 is LNHDA and CDR2 is SQIVND in the germline V gene (reference sequence). The CDR3 runs 14 residues. The CDR3 spells CATTQGTNYEKLFF. DNA of the CDR3: TGTGCCACTACCCAGGGAACCAACTATGAAAAACTGTTTTTT.

The chain recombines TRBV28 with TRBJ2-5; 7 bases are a match to TRBD2. Germline trimming cut 2 bases from V and 5 bases from J; bases unmatched to any gene: 5. This CDR3 contains 14 residues. The germline V gene has CDR1 MDHEN and CDR2 SYDVKM. The CDR3 coding sequence is TGTGCCAGCAGTTTACCCCAGGGAGGGGAGACCCAGTACTTC. It specifies CASSLPQGGETQYF.